This entry lists 27 T cell receptor beta chains sequenced from one sample in a study of patients and donors after allogeneic stem cell transplantation. TCRdb re-derived calls from the RT-PCR reads in MiXCR, one entry per CDR3 protein. The sample shows about 15,000 distinct CDR3 sequences, 25% to 30% of them seen only once. The sequenced sample consisted of blood, either unsorted or a sorted T cell fraction (not recorded which). The receptors were gathered from a human donor who was either an allogeneic HSCT recipient or a stem cell or donor lymphocyte infusion donor (not recorded which). It is not recorded whose cells these are; they may come from a transplant donor.

Only a few counts were recorded for this clonotype. This chain connects TRBV12-3 or TRBV12-4 to TRBJ1-1, with D possibly TRBD1 on 6 matching bases. Trimming took off 0 bases at V and 1 base at J, with 21 bases between the two ends. The CDR3 is 19 amino acids. The CDR3 DNA follows: TGTGCCAGCAGTTTAGCCCTCGGGGGGGCGAGGTTAGCGAACACTGAAGCTTTCTTT. Translation gives CASSLALGGARLANTEAFF.

This clonotype has more than one count but fewer than ten. The V gene is TRBV5-1, the J gene TRBJ1-1; maybe TRBD1 (6 bases). The V end lost 0 bases, the J end lost 4 bases, and 10 bases lay between the germline ends. This CDR3 has 14 amino acids. Germline CDR1 is SGHRS and CDR2 is YFSETQ. This chain's CDR3 is CASSLGIGGTEAFF. The CDR3 nucleotides read TGCGCCAGCAGCTTGGGGATAGGGGGCACTGAAGCTTTCTTT. Full variable domain (rest looked up from reference TRBV5-1 and TRBJ1-1): KAGVTQTPRYLIKTRGQQVTLSCSPISGHRSVSWYQQTPGQGLQFLFEYFSETQRNKGNFPGRFSGRQFSNSRSEMNVSTLELGDSALYLCASSLGIGGTEAFFGQGTRLTVV.

The chain employs TRBV19 and TRBJ2-1; D is possibly TRBD1 (5 bases). Germline values: CDR1 LNHDA, CDR2 SQIVND (reference sequence). The ends were cut back, 2 bases at V and 5 bases at J, with 7 bases in the middle. CDR3 length: 13 residues. CDR3 nucleotide sequence: TGTGCCAGTAGTATAAGGGGTGACAATGAGCAGTTCTTC. It codes for CASSIRGDNEQFF. The complete variable domain, with remaining parts taken from reference TRBV19 and TRBJ2-1, reads DGGITQSPKYLFRKEGQNVTLSCEQNLNHDAMYWYRQDPGQGLRLIYYSQIVNDFQKGDIAEGYSVSREKKESFPLTVTSAQKNPTAFYLCASSIRGDNEQFFGPGTRLTVL.

The chain combines TRBV7-7 with TRBJ2-3, with D possibly matching TRBD2 (6 bases). The CDR3 has 13 amino acids. CDR1 is SSHAT and CDR2 is FNYEAQ in the germline V gene (reference sequence). The V end was cut by 5 bases, the J end by 5 bases, with 11 bases between. This chain's CDR3 is CASSAPGEDTQYF. DNA for the CDR3: TGTGCCAGCAGCGCCCCGGGGGAAGATACGCAGTATTTT.

The chain employs TRBV20-1 and TRBJ1-2; D remains unclear. The CDR3 spans 16 residues. CDR1 is DFQATT and CDR2 is SNEGSKA in the germline V gene (reference sequence). The ends were cut back, 0 bases at V and 6 bases at J, with 20 bases in the middle. The chain's CDR3 is CSARDASARNFHGYTF. CDR3 coding DNA: TGCAGTGCTAGAGATGCGTCCGCCCGGAACTTCCATGGCTACACCTTC.

The chain's CDR3 is CASSLTGGSYNEQFF. CDR3 nucleotides: TGCGCCAGCAGTCTCACAGGGGGCTCCTACAATGAGCAGTTCTTC. This chain joins TRBV5-1 and TRBJ2-1; TRBD1 aligns across 8 bases. The junction had 4 bases not matched to a gene; V was cut back by 5 bases and J by 0 bases. This CDR3 spans 15 amino acids. The V gene's germline CDR1 is SGHRS and CDR2 YFSETQ.

V gene TRBV5-1 combines with J gene TRBJ2-5, with a weak D call TRBD1 (5 bases). The CDR3 contains 11 residues. CDR1 and CDR2 from the germline V gene are SGHRS and YFSETQ. The V end was cut by 3 bases, the J end by 9 bases, with 9 bases between. The CDR3 coding sequence is TGCGCCAGCAGCTCTTTACAGGCCCAGTACTTC. It is translated as CASSSLQAQYF.

The genes are TRBV5-1 and TRBJ1-2; D gene unclear. Trimming shortened V by 0 bases and J by 5 bases, and 5 bases separated the two germline ends. The length of the CDR3 is 12 residues. Germline values: CDR1 SGHRS, CDR2 YFSETQ. The CDR3 region has the DNA TGCGCCAGCAGCTTGGGACCTTATGGCTACACCTTC. Its protein is CASSLGPYGYTF.

This clonotype rates as medium-sized. This chain connects TRBV20-1 to TRBJ1-2, with D maybe TRBD1 (6 bases). In germline, CDR1 is DFQATT, CDR2 SNEGSKA (reference sequence). Trimming stripped 3 bases from V and 3 bases from J, with 8 bases between. The CDR3 has 12 amino acids. DNA of the CDR3: TGCAGTGCTAGCAGGGGTGACTATGGCTACACCTTC. It codes for CSASRGDYGYTF.

The genes are TRBV4-2 and TRBJ1-1; D is uncertain. Germline assignment: CDR1 LGHNA and CDR2 YNFKEQ. The CDR3 runs 12 residues. V shed 5 bases and J shed 6 bases, with 10 bases lying between them. CDR3 DNA sequence: TGTGCCAGCAGCTCCCGGGCCGCTGAAGCTTTCTTT. This gives the protein CASSSRAAEAFF.

This chain connects TRBV28 to TRBJ1-6, with D possibly matching TRBD1 (5 bases). Per the germline V gene, CDR1 is MDHEN and CDR2 is SYDVKM. CDR3 length: 11 amino acids. Trimming shortened V by 2 bases and J by 13 bases, and 6 bases separated the two germline ends. The CDR3 loop reads CASSLQGPLHF. Written as DNA, the CDR3 is TGTGCCAGCAGTTTACAGGGCCCCCTCCACTTT. Together with reference TRBV28 and TRBJ1-6, the CDR3 gives the full variable domain: DVKVTQSSRYLVKRTGEKVFLECVQDMDHENMFWYRQDPGLGLRLIYFSYDVKMKEKGDIPEGYSVSREKKERFSLILESASTNQTSMYLCASSLQGPLHFGNGTRLTVT.

In its sample, this clonotype was seen a few times. The chain links TRBV7-9 to TRBJ1-2; D is ambiguous. V shed 0 bases and J shed 10 bases, with 12 bases lying between them. Germline V gene data show CDR1 as SEHNR and CDR2 as FQNEAQ (reference sequence). The CDR3 is 13 residues long. The CDR3 region is CASSLANQINYTF. DNA for the CDR3: TGTGCCAGCAGCTTAGCCAATCAGATTAACTACACCTTC.

V usage is TRBV4-2 and J usage is TRBJ1-2; D unclear. CDR3 length: 13 amino acids. The V gene lost 10 bases and the J gene lost 5 bases, with 17 bases spanning the gap. Germline V lookup: CDR1 LGHNA, CDR2 YNFKEQ. The CDR3 DNA reads TGTGCCACCTCCGGCGGGGATTTTTATGGCTACACCTTC. This sequence encodes CATSGGDFYGYTF.

V usage is TRBV5-1 and J usage is TRBJ2-1; D is perhaps TRBD2 (5 bases). Per the germline V gene, CDR1 is SGHRS and CDR2 is YFSETQ. V was clipped by 0 bases and J by 0 bases, with 13 bases between them. The CDR3 covers 17 residues. The CDR3 nucleotides are TGCGCCAGCAGCTTGGGATACTTAGGACTCTCCTACAATGAGCAGTTCTTC. As protein: CASSLGYLGLSYNEQFF. The full variable domain, with the rest looked up from reference TRBV5-1 and TRBJ2-1, is KAGVTQTPRYLIKTRGQQVTLSCSPISGHRSVSWYQQTPGQGLQFLFEYFSETQRNKGNFPGRFSGRQFSNSRSEMNVSTLELGDSALYLCASSLGYLGLSYNEQFFGPGTRLTVL.

The V gene is TRBV7-9, the J gene TRBJ1-2; a weak D match, TRBD1 (6 bases). Germline assignment: CDR1 SEHNR and CDR2 FQNEAQ (reference sequence). The CDR3 has 19 residues. V shed 4 bases and J shed 1 base, with 25 bases lying between them. For the CDR3, the DNA is TGTGCCAGCAGCTCTTTTAGGGGGGGACCGGCGCACTTTAACTATGGCTACACCTTC. As protein: CASSSFRGGPAHFNYGYTF.

Turning to this clonotype: One end of the junction varies from germline; a read error may be responsible. The CDR3 is CASSERNVQYF. In DNA, the CDR3 is TGCGCCAGCAGTGAGCGAAACGTTCAGTACTTC. The genes are TRBV10-2 and TRBJ2-4; D not resolved. CDR1 is WSHSY and CDR2 is SAAADI in the germline V gene. The CDR3 extends over 11 amino acids.

The chain uses TRBV7-9 and TRBJ1-1; no definite D call. V gave up 3 bases and J gave up 8 bases, with 10 bases separating them. Per the germline V gene, CDR1 is SEHNR and CDR2 is FQNEAQ (reference sequence). The CDR3 covers 12 residues. CDR3 loop: CASSFEGLEAFF. Written as DNA, the CDR3 is TGTGCCAGCAGCTTTGAGGGATTAGAAGCTTTCTTT.

Of note for this clonotype: Germline is not matched at one junction end, which may reflect a read error. The chain joins TRBV7-9 to TRBJ1-1; D ambiguous. The CDR3 is made up of 16 amino acids. The germline V gene has CDR1 SEHNR and CDR2 FQNEAQ (reference sequence). CDR3 amino acids: CASSLALRLMNTEASF. In DNA form, the CDR3 reads TGTGCCAGCAGCTTAGCGCTTCGATTAATGAACACTGAAGCTTCCTTT.

The chain is built from TRBV7-3 and TRBJ2-1; a possible D gene is TRBD2 (6 bases). Germline CDR1 reads SGHTA; CDR2 reads FQGTGA. V was pared by 6 bases and J by 6 bases, with 18 bases between. This CDR3 is 15 amino acids long. CDR3 DNA sequence: TGTGCCAGCAGTTCCTTCATCGGTAGCGGCAATGAGCAGTTCTTC. It yields the protein CASSSFIGSGNEQFF.

This clonotype was counted only a few times. V and J are TRBV24-1 and TRBJ1-2; D perhaps matches TRBD1 (5 bases). Germline assignment: CDR1 KGHDR and CDR2 SFDVKD. V was clipped by 4 bases and J by 4 bases, with 12 bases between them. The CDR3 is made up of 14 amino acids. Written as DNA, the CDR3 is TGTGCCACCAGTGAGCCAGGGAGAAGCTATGGCTACACCTTC. It specifies CATSEPGRSYGYTF.

The chain combines TRBV29-1 with TRBJ1-4, with D tentatively TRBD1 (5 bases). The germline CDR1 and CDR2 sequences are SQVTM and ANQGSEA. This CDR3 contains 12 residues. Trimming took 6 bases from V and 5 from J, leaving 10 bases between them. CDR3 in DNA: TGCAGCGTGGGACGGAGGAATGAAAAACTGTTTTTT. Encoded protein: CSVGRRNEKLFF.

This chain links TRBV5-8 with TRBJ1-6, with 8 nucleotides matching TRBD1. Trimming took 0 bases from V and 8 from J; bases not matched to a gene: 10. Germline lookup yields CDR1 SGHTS and CDR2 YDEGEE. The CDR3 runs to 17 residues. The CDR3 DNA is TGTGCCAGCAGCTTGGGCAGGGGGCGTCAGAGGTATTCACCCCTCCACTTT. Translating gives CASSLGRGRQRYSPLHF.

This clonotype was detected a few times. The V and J genes are TRBV5-1 and TRBJ1-4; no clear D gene. Trimming pared 4 bases from V and 1 base from J, leaving 8 bases between. The germline V gene encodes CDR1 SGHRS and CDR2 YFSETQ. The length of the CDR3 is 14 residues. The CDR3 DNA reads as TGCGCCAGCAGCCCCAGAGGAACTAATGAAAAACTGTTTTTT. Protein product: CASSPRGTNEKLFF.

This clonotype was observed a few times. V and J are TRBV20-1 and TRBJ2-7; D gene unclear. This CDR3 contains 11 residues. The V gene lost 5 bases and the J gene lost 4 bases, with 9 bases spanning the gap. Germline CDR1 is DFQATT and CDR2 is SNEGSKA (reference sequence). CDR3 bases: TGCAGTGCTCGGGCTACGTACGAGCAGTACTTC. This encodes CSARATYEQYF.

CDR3 sequence: CASSTWDRDTDTQYF. Here the CDR3 DNA reads TGTGCCAGCAGCACCTGGGACAGAGACACAGATACGCAGTATTTT. J is TRBJ2-3 and V is TRBV4-2; 7 bases map to TRBD1. The CDR3 runs to 15 residues. Germline CDR1 is LGHNA and CDR2 is YNFKEQ. V was clipped by 5 bases and J by 2 bases; unmatched bases: 7.

In this sample, this clonotype turned up many times. The rearrangement joins TRBV12-3 or TRBV12-4 to TRBJ1-4, with D possibly TRBD1 on 6 matching bases. The CDR3 has 14 residues. Trimming removed 0 bases at V and 9 bases at J, with 11 bases between. The CDR3 region is CASSLASRGQKLFF. The DNA for the CDR3 is TGTGCCAGCAGTTTAGCGTCCAGGGGTCAAAAACTGTTTTTT.

The sample holds many counts of this clonotype. V is TRBV4-1 and J is TRBJ1-6, with D maybe TRBD1 (5 bases). Germline values: CDR1 MGHRA, CDR2 YSYEKL. The CDR3 has 16 amino acids. V shed 2 bases and J shed 2 bases, with 10 bases lying between them. The CDR3 bases are TGCGCCAGCAGCCAACAGGGATCAGCCTATAATTCACCCCTCCACTTT. Translating gives CASSQQGSAYNSPLHF.